The next 6 T cell receptor beta chains were all read from a single sample in a study of cytomegalovirus exposure and HLA in healthy donors (dated by TCRdb to the late 2010s). Library method: the immunoSEQ multiplex PCR assay. For the multiplex PCR, a mixture combining 60 forward primers for TCR Vbeta segments and 13 reverse primers for TCR Jbeta segments was used. The source is immuneACCESS, and TCRdb retained only in-frame sequences with V and J called. Part of the clones is not carried over; for the studies checked, unresolved V genes explain less than half of this, and the remainder is unexplained. The sample table lists 200,000 to 250,000 clones, around four fifths of them with a count of one. The ten most abundant clones make up about 2.5% of the sample. The sequenced sample was PBMCs. Source of these receptors: a woman in her thirties or forties in good health and CMV-seronegative.

Concerning this clone itself: Other DNA sequences in this sample translate to the same CDR3. The V call is TRBV29-1, the J call TRBJ2-7, with a tentative D call TRBD2 (6 bases). Germline lookup yields CDR1 SQVTM and CDR2 ANQGSEA. The CDR3 runs 13 residues. V lost 2 bases to trimming and J lost 3 bases, with 11 bases between them. The CDR3 region has the DNA TGCAGCGTTGAACTTGGGGGGAGCTACGAGCAGTACTTC. Its translation is CSVELGGSYEQYF.

The rearrangement links TRBV4-1 to TRBJ2-1; 12 positions match TRBD2. The CDR3 runs to 18 residues. J was trimmed by 2 bases and V by 4 bases; bases with no gene match: 9. Germline values: CDR1 MGHRA, CDR2 YSYEKL. The CDR3 nucleotides are TGCGCCAGCAGCCCGGGTCTAGCGGGGGGGACCACCTACAATGAGCAGTTCTTC. It translates to CASSPGLAGGTTYNEQFF.

CDR3 DNA: TGTGCCAGCTCACCACCGGGGCGTCTAGCCAAAAACATTCAGTACTTC. Its translation: CASSPPGRLAKNIQYF. The chain recombines TRBV18 with TRBJ2-4; weak D call: TRBD1 (5 bases). The ends were cut back, 0 bases at V and 0 bases at J, with 9 bases in the middle. Germline-derived CDR1 and CDR2 are KGHSH and LQKENI. The CDR3 has 16 residues.

The chain uses TRBV10-3 and TRBJ1-2; no clear D. CDR1 is ENHRY, CDR2 SYGVKD, per germline. This CDR3 comprises 17 residues. The V gene lost 6 bases and the J gene lost 5 bases, with 25 bases spanning the gap. DNA for the CDR3: TGTGCCATCAGAGACTCGCCAGTAACTGCCTCATCTTATGGCTACACCTTC. It is translated as CAIRDSPVTASSYGYTF.

The CDR3 is CASSSGQGAEAFF. CDR3 DNA: TGTGCCAGCAGTTCGGGACAGGGGGCTGAAGCTTTCTTT. The chain recombines TRBV27 with TRBJ1-1; 11 bases match TRBD1. This CDR3 contains 13 residues. Losses at the gene ends were 4 bases for V and 6 bases for J; bases not matched to a gene: 1. Germline lookup yields CDR1 MNHEY and CDR2 SMNVEV (reference sequence).

This clone has a handful of counts. The V call is TRBV2, the J call TRBJ1-1, with 10 bases fitting TRBD1. This CDR3 comprises 13 residues. Per the germline V gene, CDR1 is SNHLY and CDR2 is FYNNEI. Trimming at V came to 6 bases and at J to 4 bases, leaving 2 bases not matched to a gene. The DNA for the CDR3 is TGTGCCAGCAGGGGACAGGGGACCACTGAAGCTTTCTTT. Translated: CASRGQGTTEAFF.